This TCR beta chain was recorded in a study of blood T cell repertoires in COVID-19. This clone has a handful of counts. This CDR3 region has 18 residues. Looked up from germline, CDR1 is MNHEY and CDR2 is SVGEGT. Trimming stripped 0 bases from V and 1 base from J, with 16 bases between. Original analysis: Reference gene primer amplification gave estimated nucleated cell counts. Profiled with immunoSEQ multiplex PCR; TCRdb holds only in-frame clones, not every one. The D gene and trimming were derived from the DNA, and the V and J assignments and clone size from that table. The sample has roughly 120,000 clones, roughly 85% seen once; the top ten hold about 13%.

The source material was peripheral blood. The chain joins TRBV6-2 or TRBV6-3 to TRBJ1-5, with D maybe TRBD1 (6 bases). The source of this sequence is a human donor in a cohort sampled during active COVID-19. The CDR3 is CASSYSRQALWSNQPQHF. The DNA of the CDR3 is TGTGCCAGCAGTTACTCTCGACAGGCATTGTGGAGCAATCAGCCCCAGCATTTT.